Detailed here is one TCR beta chain. The sample is drawn from a study of blood T cell repertoires in COVID-19. Study-wide background: Some COVID-19 samples were acute and others convalescent; all came from the United States, Italy and Spain. PBMCs, B-cell-depleted T cells, or T cells were the source of the cDNA or gDNA that made up the material.

Original analysis: Amplification with reference gene primers provided the estimates of nucleated cell counts. Sequenced by immunoSEQ multiplex PCR; TCRdb stores in-frame clones only, minus some. That table gives V, J and clone size, and the DNA gave D and trimming. This table holds hundreds of thousands of clones, roughly 85% found once. There are 15 residues in the CDR3. In germline, CDR1 is LNHDA, CDR2 SQIVND (reference sequence). The ends lost 8 bases at V and 5 bases at J; junction bases unmatched: 12. Sequencing was carried out using peripheral blood. The clonotype originates from a human donor in a cohort sampled during active COVID-19. The chain links TRBV19 to TRBJ1-1, with 9 bases lining up with TRBD1. The CDR3 protein is CASRRGQGLGTEAFF. The DNA of the CDR3 is TGTGCCAGTCGCCGGGGACAGGGTCTGGGAACTGAAGCTTTCTTT.